The 4 T cell receptor beta chains below all came from one sample that was sequenced in a study of T cell responses to AZD1222 COVID-19 vaccine (dated by TCRdb to the early 2020s). This sample's time point label indicates: baseline before first vaccination. Library creation used the immunoSEQ multiplex PCR assay. Held by TCRdb, this immuneACCESS table contains in-frame sequences only and omits some clones. Under half of the omission traces to an unresolved V gene where checked; the cause of the rest is unknown. This sample is represented by about 100,000 clones; 70% to 90% of them were singletons. The ten largest clonotypes hold less than 3% of the sample. This sample comprised peripheral blood, obtained on day 0 of AZD1222 vaccination. These receptors all stem from an adult in good health.

The chain is built from TRBV29-1 and TRBJ2-2; D ambiguous. V was pared by 3 bases and J by 4 bases, with 12 bases between. Germline CDR1 and CDR2: SQVTM and ANQGSEA. The length of the CDR3 is 14 residues. The CDR3 loop is CSVERLAVTGELFF. The CDR3 DNA follows: TGCAGCGTTGAGAGGTTGGCGGTCACCGGGGAGCTGTTTTTT.

The chain carries TRBV11-2 and TRBJ1-1; no reliable D call. With 5 bases removed from V and 5 bases from J, the gap between germline ends came to 9 bases. The CDR3 contains 12 residues. Germline CDR1 and CDR2: SGHAT and FQNNGV. In nucleotides, the CDR3 is TGTGCCAGCAGCCTTACGGGTACTGAAGCTTTCTTT. This translates into CASSLTGTEAFF.

This clone was detected a few times. The rearrangement joins TRBV7-2 to TRBJ1-4; no clear D gene. Germline V gene sequence: CDR1 SGHTA, CDR2 FQGNSA. V lost 5 bases and J 0 bases, leaving 10 bases between the germline ends. The CDR3 consists of 15 residues. CDR3 region: CASSLRSPTNEKLFF. The DNA of the CDR3 is TGTGCCAGCAGCCTTCGGTCACCAACTAATGAAAAACTGTTTTTT.

This clone was counted at least ten times. Other DNA sequences in this specimen translate into the identical CDR3. The chain combines TRBV10-1 with TRBJ1-5; no firm D call. The CDR3 consists of 13 residues. CDR1 and CDR2 (germline): WNHNN, SYGVQD (reference sequence). Trimming removed 2 bases from V and 3 bases from J, with 5 bases in between. This CDR3 reads CASSETSNQPQHF. DNA of the CDR3: TGCGCCAGCAGTGAGACTTCCAATCAGCCCCAGCATTTT.